This T cell receptor beta chain was recorded in a study of T cell changes during pregnancy in multiple sclerosis. V lost 4 bases and J 5 bases, leaving 13 bases between the germline ends. The CDR3 length is 14 residues. The V gene's germline CDR1 is SGHKS and CDR2 YYEKEE (reference sequence). Here immunoSEQ multiplex PCR was the method, and the copy in TCRdb shows in-frame clones only, minus some. The table lists about 43,000 clones, roughly 93% of them singletons. Sample: PBMCs (not recorded whether the cells were cultured). V usage is TRBV5-5 and J usage is TRBJ1-3, with D uncertain. This TCR was recovered from a female donor with multiple sclerosis, enrolled in a pregnancy study. The CDR3 DNA sequence: TGTGCCAGCAGCGCCGGGTTTCAGAGAAACACCATATATTTT. Amino acid sequence: CASSAGFQRNTIYF.